This T cell receptor beta chain was sequenced during a study of T cells in Graves' hyperthyroidism and ophthalmopathy. In germline, CDR1 is MDHEN, CDR2 SYDVKM. Trimming took 2 bases from V and 2 from J, leaving 13 bases between them. The CDR3 has 16 amino acids. Amplification of TCR beta CDR3 regions used RNA as the template. In the first-round RT-PCR of the TCR CDR3, the HTBI primer set was used. From the multiplex PCR reads, TCRdb called clonotypes with MiXCR, one entry per CDR3 protein. The sample has approximately 610,000 distinct CDR3 sequences, approximately 15% seen once. Investigators excluded patients with uncontrolled infection, other autoimmune disease, pregnancy or lactation. Cells are PBMCs isolated from more than 8.5 ml of fresh blood.

Sequencing used blood. The TCR sequence derives from a woman aged 35 to 49 with Graves' ophthalmopathy. The chain has TRBV28 and TRBJ1-3; no reliable D call. The CDR3, as DNA: TGTGCCAGCAGTTTAAGCAGAATCTGGGCTGGAAACACCATATATTTT. This encodes CASSLSRIWAGNTIYF. Filled out from reference TRBV28 and TRBJ1-3, the complete variable domain reads DVKVTQSSRYLVKRTGEKVFLECVQDMDHENMFWYRQDPGLGLRLIYFSYDVKMKEKGDIPEGYSVSREKKERFSLILESASTNQTSMYLCASSLSRIWAGNTIYFGEGSWLTVV.